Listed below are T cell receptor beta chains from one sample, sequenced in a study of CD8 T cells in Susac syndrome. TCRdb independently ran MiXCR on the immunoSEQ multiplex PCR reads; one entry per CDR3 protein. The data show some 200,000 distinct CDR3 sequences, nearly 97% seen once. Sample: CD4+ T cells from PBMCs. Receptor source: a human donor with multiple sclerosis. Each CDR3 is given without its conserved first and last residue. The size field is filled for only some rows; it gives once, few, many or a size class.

CDR3: SATSGISTDTQY
size: -
V: TRBV20-1
length: 12

CDR3: STSGGNTGELF
size: -
V: TRBV29-1
length: 11

CDR3: SVAILSSSYEQY
size: -
V: TRBV29-1
length: 12

CDR3: ASSQVSSGRVEAF
size: -
V: TRBV14
length: 13

CDR3: SAEGDSPRNTEAF
size: -
V: TRBV29-1
length: 13

CDR3: ASSDIQDENIQY
size: -
V: TRBV2
length: 12

CDR3: ASSEVYEQY
size: few
V: TRBV2
length: 9

CDR3: SARDSSSYNEQF
size: -
V: TRBV20-1
length: 12

CDR3: ASSGAGSERETQY
size: -
V: TRBV28
length: 13

CDR3: ASSLGLAGVGRQF
size: -
V: TRBV7-2
length: 13

CDR3: SADSVAGQETQY
size: -
V: TRBV20-1
length: 12

CDR3: ASSLGRRGAREQY
size: -
V: TRBV12-3/TRBV12-4
length: 13

CDR3: ASSYGLAGIETQY
size: -
V: TRBV5-1
length: 13

CDR3: ASRAKPGGLVYEQY
size: -
V: TRBV3-1
length: 14

CDR3: AWSKPTGAKNIQY
size: -
V: TRBV30
length: 13

CDR3: ASSQDSSGSDTQY
size: -
V: TRBV4-1
length: 13

CDR3: ASSLRRGYEQY
size: few
V: TRBV3-1
length: 11

CDR3: ASSSLIRRLLANEQY
size: once
V: TRBV27
length: 15

CDR3: SARDIQREGHEQY
size: -
V: TRBV20-1
length: 13

CDR3: ASSLSQGRGNIQY
size: -
V: TRBV18
length: 13

CDR3: ASSPGQVILKTEAF
size: -
V: TRBV12-3/TRBV12-4
length: 14

CDR3: ASSLGRGVETQY
size: -
V: TRBV27
length: 12

CDR3: ASSLSGAQY
size: -
V: TRBV12-3/TRBV12-4
length: 9

CDR3: SARDSANYGYT
size: -
V: TRBV20-1
length: 11

CDR3: ASRGGTRRDNYYNEQF
size: -
V: TRBV7-9
length: 16

CDR3: ASSLKTSGANTGELF
size: -
V: TRBV7-3
length: 15

CDR3: ASSHHSGLVEQF
size: -
V: TRBV4-1
length: 12